Below are 24 T cell receptor beta chains sequenced from a single sample in a study of metastatic and nonmetastatic thyroid tumors. All patients were treatment-naive before thyroid surgery. TCRdb reanalyzed the PCR reads with MiXCR. This repertoire shows about 20,000 clones, approximately 11% found once; its top ten account for 7.6%. Sequenced: blood. These receptors originate from a female donor with papillary thyroid cancer or a benign thyroid nodule (not recorded which). Some clones in this sample may be carry-over from other donors' samples.

This clone was observed at least ten times. Other DNA sequences in the sample encode the same CDR3. The CDR3 sequence is CASSALGQGRSYEQYF. CDR3 sequence (DNA): TGTGCCAGCAGTGCCCTGGGACAGGGGAGATCCTACGAGCAGTACTTC. The chain has TRBV2 and TRBJ2-7; 10 bases agree with TRBD1. CDR1 is SNHLY, CDR2 FYNNEI, per germline. CDR3 length: 16 amino acids. V trimming: 4 bases; J trimming: 1 base; junction bases outside the gene matches: 7.

This clone was recorded a few times. The V call is TRBV6-2 or TRBV6-3, the J call TRBJ2-7; D gene uncertain. V gave up 6 bases and J gave up 3 bases, with 9 bases separating them. This CDR3 is built from 12 residues. Germline assignment: CDR1 MNHEY and CDR2 SVGEGT. CDR3 sequence reads: CASSPLGYEQYF. In nucleotides, the CDR3 is TGTGCCAGCAGCCCTCTAGGCTACGAGCAGTACTTC.

This clone came up once. The CDR3 coding sequence is TGTGCCAGCAGCTTATTGAGGGGCTTTTGGGGCCCAAACCCCACAGATACGCAGTATTTT. Amino acids: CASSLLRGFWGPNPTDTQYF. This chain joins TRBV7-2 and TRBJ2-3; either TRBD1 or TRBD2 may supply D (5 bases each). The V gene lost 2 bases and the J gene lost 2 bases, with 26 bases spanning the gap. The CDR3 sequence is 20 residues long. CDR1 and CDR2 from the germline V gene are SGHTA and FQGNSA. The entire variable domain, with the rest obtained from reference TRBV7-2 and TRBJ2-3, is as follows: GAGVSQSPSNKVTEKGKDVELRCDPISGHTALYWYRQSLGQGLEFLIYFQGNSAPDKSGLPSDRFSAERTGGSVSTLTIQRTQQEDSAVYLCASSLLRGFWGPNPTDTQYFGPGTRLTVL.

This clone showed up many times. The CDR3 nucleotides read TGTGCCACCAGCTACCGGGACAGGGGGGATTATAGCAATCAGCCCCAGCATTTT. It yields the protein CATSYRDRGDYSNQPQHF. The rearrangement uses TRBV15 and TRBJ1-5; 11 bases fit TRBD1. CDR3 length equals 18 residues. V lost 5 bases, J lost 0 bases, and 9 bases stayed unmatched. Germline CDR1 and CDR2: LNHNV and YYDKDF (reference sequence).

This clone has at least ten counts. The chain uses TRBV20-1 and TRBJ2-1; D possibly corresponds to TRBD1 (5 bases). Trimming took 4 bases from V and 6 from J, leaving 7 bases between them. CDR3 size: 11 residues. Germline lookup yields CDR1 DFQATT and CDR2 SNEGSKA (reference sequence). The CDR3 nucleotides read TGCAGTGCTACAGGGTTCAATGAGCAGTTCTTC. It yields the protein CSATGFNEQFF.

In its sample, this clone ranks as medium-sized. The V and J genes are TRBV6-2 or TRBV6-3 and TRBJ2-3; 10 nucleotides line up with TRBD1. Germline V CDR1 and CDR2: MNHEY, SVGEGT. Losses at the gene ends were 5 bases for V and 6 bases for J; bases not matched to a gene: 5. The CDR3 spans 14 residues. In nucleotides, the CDR3 is TGTGCCAGCAGTGCGGGACAGGGGCCCGATACGCAGTATTTT. This gives the protein CASSAGQGPDTQYF.

The chain recombines TRBV11-2 with TRBJ2-1; possible D gene TRBD1, 6 bases. V lost 4 bases and J 2 bases, leaving 15 bases between the germline ends. This CDR3 has 16 residues. The V gene's germline CDR1 is SGHAT and CDR2 FQNNGV. CDR3 region: CASSSGVGAAYNEQFF. The DNA for the CDR3 is TGTGCCAGCAGCTCAGGGGTGGGGGCGGCCTACAATGAGCAGTTCTTC.

At least ten counts were recorded for this clone. The CDR3 here is CASSLHPARSSGNTIYF. CDR3 coding DNA: TGTGCCAGCAGCTTGCACCCCGCCAGGTCCTCTGGAAACACCATATATTTT. The chain combines TRBV5-4 with TRBJ1-3; D call uncertain. The CDR3 extends over 17 amino acids. Germline CDR1 and CDR2: SGHNT and YYREEE (reference sequence). Trimming removed 1 base from V and 0 bases from J, with 14 bases in between. The full variable domain, its missing parts supplied by reference TRBV5-4 and TRBJ1-3, is ETGVTQSPTHLIKTRGQQVTLRCSSQSGHNTVSWYQQALGQGPQFIFQYYREEENGRGNFPPRFSGLQFPNYSSELNVNALELDDSALYLCASSLHPARSSGNTIYFGEGSWLTVV.

This clone was detected ten times or more. The chain carries TRBV29-1 and TRBJ2-2, with 9 bases fitting TRBD1. V trimming: 3 bases; J trimming: 7 bases; junction bases outside the gene matches: 9. This CDR3 is built from 15 residues. Germline V gene lookup returns CDR1 SQVTM and CDR2 ANQGSEA. The DNA for the CDR3 is TGCAGCGTTGATTGGGGGACAGGGTTAGGCGGGGAGCTGTTTTTT. Amino acids: CSVDWGTGLGGELFF.

The CDR3 protein is CASSIMAADQHF. As DNA, the CDR3 is TGTGCCAGTAGTATAATGGCCGCAGACCAGCATTTT. J is TRBJ1-5 and V is TRBV19; D gene ambiguous. V lost 2 bases and J 12 bases, leaving 11 bases between the germline ends. The CDR3 has 12 residues. The germline CDR1 and CDR2 sequences are LNHDA and SQIVND (reference sequence).

This clone is medium-sized (0.01 to 0.1%) by share. This chain uses TRBV6-1 with TRBJ2-3; a possible D gene is TRBD2 (5 bases). In germline, CDR1 is MNHNS, CDR2 SASEGT. There are 16 residues in the CDR3. Trimming left V 1 base short and J 6 bases short, with 17 bases between. CDR3 in amino acids: CASSEEVGRGTDTQYF. CDR3 bases: TGTGCCAGCAGTGAAGAAGTAGGCCGGGGAACGGATACGCAGTATTTT.

The table lists this clone with many counts. This may be a read error: a much more frequent sequence differs by one nucleotide. V usage is TRBV12-3 or TRBV12-4 and J usage is TRBJ1-1, with a tentative D call TRBD1 (5 bases). The V end lost 7 bases, the J end lost 12 bases, and 21 bases lay between the germline ends. The CDR3 sequence is 13 residues long. CDR3 bases: TGTGCCAGCACTCCTTTGGGAGCAGGGAGACCTTTCTTT. Residues: CASTPLGAGRPFF.

Sample share makes this clone medium-sized. V usage is TRBV12-3 or TRBV12-4 and J usage is TRBJ1-5; D is perhaps TRBD1 (5 bases). CDR3 size: 14 residues. V shed 5 bases and J shed 5 bases, with 13 bases lying between them. CDR3 sequence: CASSPGIGDQPQHF. The CDR3 DNA follows: TGTGCCAGCAGTCCAGGAATAGGGGATCAGCCCCAGCATTTT.

This clone was seen many times. J is TRBJ2-4 and V is TRBV12-3 or TRBV12-4; no clear D gene. The CDR3 loop spans 15 amino acids. The V and J ends lost 6 bases and 3 bases respectively, with 15 bases between them. For the CDR3, the DNA is TGTGCCAGCAGACTCGACGGGTCTCTCAAAAACATTCAGTACTTC. Translating it yields CASRLDGSLKNIQYF.

This clone was picked up many times. The chain joins TRBV29-1 to TRBJ2-1; TRBD2 agrees at 8 bases. The trim removed 1 base at V and 5 bases at J, leaving 7 bases unmatched. Looked up from germline, CDR1 is SQVTM and CDR2 is ANQGSEA. The length of the CDR3 is 15 residues. This chain's CDR3 is CSVEGPAGDNNEQFF. The CDR3 DNA reads as TGCAGCGTTGAAGGTCCAGCGGGAGATAACAATGAGCAGTTCTTC.

This clone was seen at least ten times. This chain uses TRBV12-3 or TRBV12-4 with TRBJ1-2; TRBD1 might be the D (5 bases). CDR3 length: 14 residues. Trimming took off 7 bases at V and 6 bases at J, with 18 bases between the two ends. The CDR3: CASTQIGQDNGYTF. The CDR3 DNA follows: TGTGCCAGCACCCAGATAGGGCAGGACAATGGCTACACCTTC.

This clone was recorded at least ten times. This rearrangement joins TRBV7-2 to TRBJ2-1; D not certain. This CDR3 is 15 amino acids long. The germline CDR1 and CDR2 sequences are SGHTA and FQGNSA. V was cut by 3 bases and J by 3 bases, with 12 bases left in between. The CDR3 nucleotides are TGTGCCAGCAGCTTCGCTACTGGGATCTACAATGAGCAGTTCTTC. This translates into CASSFATGIYNEQFF.

The sample holds many counts of this clone. This chain uses TRBV20-1 with TRBJ2-3, with D maybe TRBD1 (5 bases). V lost 5 bases and J lost 7, with 13 bases in between. This CDR3 contains 12 residues. Germline-derived CDR1 and CDR2 are DFQATT and SNEGSKA (reference sequence). Here the CDR3 reads CSAPLDRNTQYF. CDR3 DNA: TGCAGTGCTCCCCTCGACAGAAATACGCAGTATTTT.

About this clone itself: Mismatch with germline at one junction end may stem from a read error. This chain connects TRBV28 to TRBJ2-3; no clear D. Germline CDR1 reads MDHEN; CDR2 reads SYDVKM. The CDR3 totals 11 residues. The CDR3 sequence: CASSFNDTKYF. For the CDR3, the DNA is TGTGCCAGCAGTTTTAACGATACGAAGTATTTT.

As DNA, the CDR3 is TGTGCCAGCAGTGAAGCGACAGGACTAATACATGAAGCTTTCTTT. Its translation is CASSEATGLIHEAFF. The chain joins TRBV6-1 to TRBJ1-1; a possible D gene is TRBD1 (6 bases). Looked up from germline, CDR1 is MNHNS and CDR2 is SASEGT. This CDR3 has 15 residues. The ends were cut back, 0 bases at V and 7 bases at J, with 15 bases in the middle.

There are many counts of this clone. V and J are TRBV4-3 and TRBJ2-1, with D tentatively TRBD2 (5 bases). Germline V CDR1 and CDR2: LGHNA, YSLEER. The CDR3 covers 17 residues. Trimming took off 3 bases at V and 8 bases at J, with 23 bases between the two ends. DNA for the CDR3: TGCGCCAGCAGCCAGGCGGACTCCGGAGGTGGGAGAGATGAGCAGTTCTTC. Protein: CASSQADSGGGRDEQFF.

In its sample, this clone was seen many times. The V call is TRBV19, the J call TRBJ2-1; D not certain. The germline gives CDR1 LNHDA, CDR2 SQIVND (reference sequence). The CDR3 has 15 amino acids. Trimming removed 0 bases from V and 2 bases from J, with 8 bases in between. The CDR3 sequence is CASSIEAETYNEQFF. The CDR3 coding sequence is TGTGCCAGTAGTATAGAGGCGGAAACCTACAATGAGCAGTTCTTC.

The rearrangement joins TRBV24-1 to TRBJ2-7; TRBD2 matches 8 bases. V shed 6 bases, J shed 1 base, and the junction held 7 bases outside the gene matches. The length of the CDR3 is 15 residues. Germline CDR1 and CDR2: KGHDR and SFDVKD. The CDR3 spells CATSYRAGESYEQYF. As DNA, the CDR3 is TGTGCCACCAGTTATCGAGCGGGAGAGTCCTACGAGCAGTACTTC.

In its sample, this clone was seen many times. The chain carries TRBV10-3 and TRBJ2-3, with D maybe TRBD2 (5 bases). V shed 2 bases and J shed 3 bases, with 9 bases lying between them. The length of the CDR3 is 14 residues. Germline CDR1 and CDR2: ENHRY and SYGVKD. The chain's CDR3 is CAISEVGGTDTQYF. The CDR3 DNA sequence: TGTGCCATCAGTGAGGTAGGCGGGACAGATACGCAGTATTTT.